These T cell receptor beta chains were read from a single sample in a study of cytomegalovirus exposure and HLA in healthy donors. The protocol was immunoSEQ multiplex PCR, while the TCRdb copy is restricted to in-frame clones and leaves out a portion. The sample shows 55,000 to 80,000 clones, roughly 80% of them seen only once. Sequencing input: PBMCs. The receptor set was obtained from a woman aged 40 to 49 in good health and CMV-seropositive. The CDR3 runs from the conserved cysteine through the conserved F or W. A D gene is named only where the DNA matches it firmly. The size field is filled for only some rows; it gives once, few, many or a size class.

TRBV5-4,.,TRBJ2-1,TRBD2,TGTGCCAGCAGCCCGGGGGGGGCCACCTACAATGAGCAGTTCTTC,CASSPGGATYNEQFF
TRBV11-2,.,TRBJ1-2,TRBD1,TGTGCCAGCAGCTTAAAGGGAGCCGGTGGGCCAGGGGGTAACTATGGCTACACCTTC,CASSLKGAGGPGGNYGYTF
TRBV10-3,.,TRBJ1-2,.,TGTGCCAGTAAAGGTGGGAGCCGGCAGGACTATGGCTACACCTTC,CASKGGSRQDYGYTF
TRBV7-2,.,TRBJ2-7,.,TGTGCCAGCAGCTTATGGCTAGTGGGGGGCTCCTACGAGCAGTACTTC,CASSLWLVGGSYEQYF
TRBV5-1,.,TRBJ2-7,.,TGCGCCAGCAGCTTGAGGGGGAGCACCTACGAGCAGTACTTC,CASSLRGSTYEQYF
TRBV9,few,TRBJ1-4,.,TGTGCCAGCAGCGTAGGATCAGGGCCAGGAGAAAAACTGTTTTTT,CASSVGSGPGEKLFF
TRBV6-1,.,TRBJ1-5,.,TGTGCCAGCAGTGAAAGGGGAGGGACCCGCAATCAGCCCCAGCATTTT,CASSERGGTRNQPQHF
TRBV19,.,TRBJ1-5,.,TGTGCCAGTAGTTCCAGGGTTCAGCCCCAGCATTTT,CASSSRVQPQHF
TRBV6-5,.,TRBJ2-3,.,TGTGCCAGCAGGAGGGCGGGGAGCGGACAAGATACGCAGTATTTT,CASRRAGSGQDTQYF
TRBV30,.,TRBJ1-1,TRBD1,TGTGCCGGACAGGGTTTAGCTTTCTTT,CAGQGLAFF
TRBV9,.,TRBJ1-1,.,TGTGCCAGCAGCGTAGTTGAGACAATCACTGAAGCTTTCTTT,CASSVVETITEAFF
TRBV20-1,.,TRBJ1-1,.,TGCAGTGCTAGCCAGACAGGTCGAGCTTTCTTT,CSASQTGRAFF